A single sample is the source of the 32 T cell receptor beta chains below, sequenced in a study of T cells after yellow fever vaccination. In TCRdb, the 5' RACE reads were re-called with MiXCR into one record per CDR3 protein. The table lists 100,000 to 150,000 distinct CDR3 sequences, roughly 10% of them singletons, with roughly 43% in the top ten. The sample consisted of CD8+ T cells sorted from PBMCs, taken on the day of the yellow fever booster vaccination. Receptors originate from a man aged 18 to 30 who received the YFV17D yellow fever vaccine.

This clonotype was seen a few times. The chain has TRBV5-5 and TRBJ2-5; tentative D call: TRBD2 (6 bases). CDR1 and CDR2 (germline): SGHKS, YYEKEE (reference sequence). V lost 6 bases, J lost 3 bases, and 15 bases lay in between. This CDR3 region has 14 residues. CDR3 loop: CASTPDWEEETQYF. The CDR3, as DNA: TGTGCCAGCACCCCGGATTGGGAGGAAGAGACCCAGTACTTC.

This clonotype came up many times. The chain has TRBV3-1 and TRBJ1-4, with D unclear. There are 16 residues in the CDR3. Germline-derived CDR1 and CDR2 are LGHDT and YNNKEL (reference sequence). The V gene lost 4 bases and the J gene lost 2 bases, with 14 bases spanning the gap. The DNA for the CDR3 is TGTGCCAGCAGCCGGAACCCTTTCGGGACTAATGAAAAACTGTTTTTT. It encodes CASSRNPFGTNEKLFF.

The CDR3 reads CASSLAPYGYTF. The CDR3, as DNA: TGTGCCAGCAGCTTAGCGCCCTATGGCTACACCTTC. The V call is TRBV7-2, the J call TRBJ1-2, with D hard to call. CDR3 size: 12 residues. Germline V CDR1 and CDR2: SGHTA, FQGNSA. V was shortened by 0 bases and J by 4 bases, with 3 bases between the two germline ends.

The chain couples TRBV30 to TRBJ1-1; no firm D call. V gave up 0 bases and J gave up 8 bases, with 10 bases separating them. Per the germline V gene, CDR1 is GTSNPN and CDR2 is SVGIG (reference sequence). The CDR3 spans 12 residues. In DNA form, the CDR3 reads TGTGCCTGGAGTGTCCACGGACCAGAAGCTTTCTTT. Protein sequence: CAWSVHGPEAFF.

This clonotype was recorded at least ten times. The V call is TRBV5-6, the J call TRBJ2-7, with D possibly matching TRBD1 (5 bases). The CDR3 runs 15 residues. Germline V gene lookup returns CDR1 SGHDT and CDR2 YYEEEE. The ends were cut back, 1 base at V and 7 bases at J, with 18 bases in the middle. The CDR3 DNA is TGTGCCAGCAGCTTGATCGCAGGGAACCCTACGGAGCAGTACGTC. Its translation: CASSLIAGNPTEQYV.

Only a few counts were recorded for this clonotype. The chain is built from TRBV7-9 and TRBJ1-3; D remains ambiguous. The V end lost 1 base, the J end lost 2 bases, and 6 bases lay between the germline ends. Germline V lookup: CDR1 SEHNR, CDR2 FQNEAQ (reference sequence). CDR3 length: 14 residues. The CDR3 bases are TGTGCCAGCAGCTTAGGGCGCGCTGGAAACACCATATATTTT. Translating it yields CASSLGRAGNTIYF.

J is TRBJ2-1 and V is TRBV15; 10 bases are a match to TRBD2. Germline V gene sequence: CDR1 LNHNV, CDR2 YYDKDF (reference sequence). Trimming took 1 base from V and 2 from J; bases not matched to a gene: 5. The CDR3 loop spans 17 amino acids. CDR3 in DNA: TGTGCCACCAGCAGAGGTAGCGGGGGGACCGCCTACAATGAGCAGTTCTTC. Its translation is CATSRGSGGTAYNEQFF.

This chain connects TRBV19 to TRBJ2-7; 7 positions match TRBD2. The CDR3 runs 14 residues. V lost 3 bases and J lost 2; bases outside the gene matches: 4. Germline V lookup: CDR1 LNHDA, CDR2 SQIVND (reference sequence). The CDR3 spells CASSIGGGAYEQYV. For the CDR3, the DNA is TGTGCCAGTAGTATCGGCGGGGGAGCCTACGAGCAGTACGTC.

This clonotype was seen more than once but under ten times. The CDR3 DNA follows: TGCGCCAGCAGCCAAGATGGGACAGGGCAAACTTCCTACAATGAGCAGTTCTTC. Its translation: CASSQDGTGQTSYNEQFF. This rearrangement joins TRBV4-3 to TRBJ2-1; 9 bases fit TRBD1. V trimming: 0 bases; J trimming: 1 base; junction bases outside the gene matches: 7. Germline V gives CDR1 LGHNA, CDR2 YSLEER. The CDR3 runs to 18 residues.

This clonotype showed up many times. The chain joins TRBV21-1 to TRBJ2-4. TRBV21-1 is assigned pseudogene status. This CDR3 is built from 14 residues. The chain's CDR3 is CASSKQDLLGIQYF. CDR3 DNA: TGTGCCAGCAGCAAACAGGACCTACTGGGCATTCAGTACTTC.

The chain has TRBV10-3 and TRBJ2-3; TRBD2 matches at 8 bases. The CDR3 covers 13 residues. Germline-derived CDR1 and CDR2 are ENHRY and SYGVKD. Trimming removed 9 bases from V and 4 bases from J; junction bases left unmatched: 6. CDR3 sequence: CAIRAGAADTQYF. For the CDR3, the DNA is TGTGCCATACGAGCGGGGGCGGCAGATACGCAGTATTTT.

The chain carries TRBV6-1 and TRBJ1-1; TRBD1 matches 7 bases. This CDR3 has 14 residues. Per germline, CDR1 MNHNS and CDR2 SASEGT. V lost 5 bases and J lost 0; bases outside the gene matches: 3. The CDR3 region has the DNA TGTGCCAGCAGTCCGACAGGGATGAACACTGAAGCTTTCTTT. It is translated as CASSPTGMNTEAFF.

V and J are TRBV2 and TRBJ2-7; maybe TRBD2 (7 bases). The germline gives CDR1 SNHLY, CDR2 FYNNEI. V was cut by 5 bases and J by 5 bases, with 13 bases left in between. CDR3 length equals 13 residues. The CDR3 here is CASSSGTIDEQYV. CDR3 nucleotide sequence: TGTGCCAGCAGTAGCGGGACAATCGACGAGCAGTACGTC.

The V and J genes are TRBV29-1 and TRBJ2-1; possibly TRBD2 for D (7 bases). Germline CDR1 and CDR2: SQVTM and ANQGSEA. Trimming took 7 bases from V and 4 from J, leaving 17 bases between them. This CDR3 spans 14 amino acids. CDR3 protein: CSGGGAVSYNEQFF. CDR3 nucleotides: TGCAGCGGTGGGGGGGCCGTTTCTTACAATGAGCAGTTCTTC.

The sample holds many counts of this clonotype. The chain uses TRBV10-3 and TRBJ1-2; TRBD1 matches at 7 bases. Per the germline V gene, CDR1 is ENHRY and CDR2 is SYGVKD. The CDR3 is 13 residues long. V shed 2 bases and J 7 bases; nucleotides not matched to a gene: 4. CDR3 loop: CAISERGPSGYTF. CDR3 DNA: TGTGCCATCAGTGAGAGGGGGCCAAGTGGCTACACCTTC.

This clonotype came up a few times. The chain is built from TRBV4-2 and TRBJ2-1, with 11 bases aligning to TRBD2. The length of the CDR3 is 16 residues. The junction had 9 bases not matched to a gene; V was cut back by 0 bases and J by 11 bases. Germline V CDR1 and CDR2: LGHNA, YNFKEQ. CDR3 loop: CASSQEVAGGALQQFF. The CDR3 DNA reads TGTGCCAGCAGCCAAGAGGTAGCGGGGGGGGCCTTACAGCAGTTCTTC.

The genes are TRBV28 and TRBJ2-4; D not certain. This CDR3 region has 15 residues. Trimming stripped 5 bases from V and 1 base from J, with 12 bases between. Germline V gene lookup returns CDR1 MDHEN and CDR2 SYDVKM. DNA for the CDR3: TGTGCCAGCAGTCTCCTCGACTGGGCCAAAAACATTCAGTACTTC. This translates into CASSLLDWAKNIQYF.

The table lists this clonotype with a few counts. J is TRBJ2-7 and V is TRBV4-3, with 7 nucleotides matching TRBD1. The ends lost 5 bases at V and 6 bases at J; junction bases unmatched: 7. CDR3 size: 13 residues. CDR1 is LGHNA, CDR2 YSLEER, per germline. The CDR3 coding sequence is TGCGCCAGCAGCGGCTGGGCAGGGGGCGAGCAGTACTTC. Protein product: CASSGWAGGEQYF.

This clonotype occurred a few times. V usage is TRBV6-5 and J usage is TRBJ2-7, with 7 positions matching TRBD1. Trimming removed 0 bases from V and 2 bases from J; junction bases left unmatched: 19. The CDR3 loop spans 20 amino acids. In germline, CDR1 is MNHEY, CDR2 SVGAGI. CDR3 in DNA: TGTGCCAGCAGTTACTCTTCAGGGGGTGATCATTTTAAGATCCCCTACGAGCAGTACTTC. It yields the protein CASSYSSGGDHFKIPYEQYF.

DNA of the CDR3: TGTGCCAGCAGTTTATCGACAGCCTACAATGAGCAGTTCTTC. Protein product: CASSLSTAYNEQFF. V is TRBV27 and J is TRBJ2-1, with D maybe TRBD1 (5 bases). The germline V gene encodes CDR1 MNHEY and CDR2 SMNVEV (reference sequence). V gave up 0 bases and J gave up 2 bases, with 5 bases separating them. The CDR3 spans 14 residues.

This clonotype was picked up a small number of times. J is TRBJ2-6 and V is TRBV19, with 9 bases matching TRBD1. This CDR3 contains 21 residues. Per germline, CDR1 LNHDA and CDR2 SQIVND (reference sequence). The junction had 15 bases not matched to a gene; V was cut back by 3 bases and J by 0 bases. The chain's CDR3 is CASSIGLIRDRVRSGANVLTF. CDR3 bases: TGTGCCAGTAGTATTGGGCTAATCCGGGACAGGGTCCGCTCTGGGGCCAACGTCCTGACTTTC.

This clonotype has a handful of counts. The genes are TRBV7-9 and TRBJ2-6, with 8 bases lining up with TRBD1. The CDR3 covers 18 residues. The ends lost 6 bases at V and 1 base at J; junction bases unmatched: 11. The germline CDR1 and CDR2 sequences are SEHNR and FQNEAQ (reference sequence). For the CDR3, the DNA is TGTGCCAGCAGTATAACCGGGACAGGTCCATCTGGGGCCAACGTCCTGACTTTC. This codes for CASSITGTGPSGANVLTF. Supplemented by reference TRBV7-9 and TRBJ2-6, the full variable domain reads DTGVSQNPRHKITKRGQNVTFRCDPISEHNRLYWYRQTLGQGPEFLTYFQNEAQLEKSRLLSDRFSAERPKGSFSTLEIQRTEQGDSAMYLCASSITGTGPSGANVLTFGAGSRLTVL.

This clonotype came up a few times. Here the CDR3 reads CASSQVGRGSEQETQYF. The CDR3 DNA is TGCGCCAGCAGCCAAGTCGGGCGGGGGTCGGAACAAGAGACCCAGTACTTC. This chain joins TRBV4-1 and TRBJ2-5, with 7 bases lining up with TRBD2. The CDR3 contains 17 residues. The trim removed 1 base at V and 2 bases at J, leaving 10 bases unmatched. Germline V gene data show CDR1 as MGHRA and CDR2 as YSYEKL.

This clonotype has only a few counts. The chain recombines TRBV9 with TRBJ2-7; 15 nucleotides line up with TRBD2. This CDR3 has 17 amino acids. Germline lookup yields CDR1 SGDLS and CDR2 YYNGEE. Trimming removed 7 bases from V and 2 bases from J; junction bases left unmatched: 10. CDR3 loop: CASAPGLAGGPTYEQYF. The CDR3 bases are TGTGCCAGCGCCCCGGGACTAGCGGGGGGCCCAACCTACGAGCAGTACTTC.

This clonotype was counted at least ten times. The chain recombines TRBV9 with TRBJ1-6; TRBD1 agrees at 8 bases. The CDR3 consists of 13 residues. Trimming took 4 bases from V and 8 from J; bases not matched to a gene: 2. The germline V gene has CDR1 SGDLS and CDR2 YYNGEE. As DNA, the CDR3 is TGTGCCAGCAGCCACAGGGGGGATTCACCCCTCCACTTT. Translated: CASSHRGDSPLHF.

This clonotype turned up a few times. This rearrangement joins TRBV6-2 or TRBV6-3 to TRBJ2-7, with TRBD2 as a possible D gene (5 bases). V dropped 2 bases and J dropped 1 base, with 9 bases sitting between them. CDR3 length equals 14 residues. Germline V gene lookup returns CDR1 MNHEY and CDR2 SVGEGT. The CDR3 sequence: CASSYGLSSYEQYF. The CDR3 DNA is TGTGCCAGCAGTTACGGACTTTCTTCCTACGAGCAGTACTTC.

The gene calls are TRBV4-3 and TRBJ2-1; 8 nucleotides match TRBD2. After removal of 3 bases from V and 7 bases from J, the junction contained 14 bases not matched to a gene. The CDR3 sequence is 17 residues long. CDR1 LGHNA and CDR2 YSLEER come from the germline V gene. The CDR3 DNA sequence: TGCGCCAGCAGCCAGGAACCGTACGGGGGGGCCCCAAATGAGCAGTTCTTC. This encodes CASSQEPYGGAPNEQFF.

This clonotype has ten or more counts. The V call is TRBV13, the J call TRBJ1-3; perhaps TRBD1 as D (5 bases). This CDR3 spans 18 amino acids. Per germline, CDR1 PRHDT and CDR2 FYEKMQ (reference sequence). V lost 0 bases, J lost 0 bases, and 15 bases lay in between. This chain's CDR3 is CASSLGQGLEYSGNTIYF. CDR3 DNA: TGTGCCAGCAGCTTAGGCCAGGGTTTGGAATACTCTGGAAACACCATATATTTT.

This clonotype was picked up many times. The chain employs TRBV5-6 and TRBJ2-1, with TRBD2 matching over 11 bases. V trimming: 5 bases; J trimming: 5 bases; junction bases outside the gene matches: 21. The germline V gene has CDR1 SGHDT and CDR2 YYEEEE. The CDR3 length is 20 residues. The CDR3 nucleotides are TGTGCCAGCAGTAACTCAGTCCTAGCGGGGGGCTTTTATTTACACAATGAGCAGTTCTTC. This encodes CASSNSVLAGGFYLHNEQFF.

This clonotype was detected only once. The chain recombines TRBV6-2 or TRBV6-3 with TRBJ1-1, with 7 positions matching TRBD1. After removal of 2 bases from V and 5 bases from J, the junction contained 5 bases not matched to a gene. CDR1 and CDR2 from the germline V gene are MNHEY and SVGEGT. This CDR3 has 14 residues. CDR3 DNA sequence: TGTGCCAGCAGTTACGCACAGGGGTGGACTGAAGCTTTCTTT. Translated: CASSYAQGWTEAFF.

There are a few counts of this clonotype. This chain links TRBV28 with TRBJ2-7; 8 nucleotides line up with TRBD1. Germline CDR1 and CDR2: MDHEN and SYDVKM. This CDR3 is built from 14 residues. Trimming removed 5 bases from V and 0 bases from J; junction bases left unmatched: 3. The CDR3 region has the DNA TGTGCCAGCAGTCACAGGGGGATCTCCTACGAGCAGTACGTC. This codes for CASSHRGISYEQYV.

CDR3 region: CASSLEVSNTEAFF. In DNA form, the CDR3 reads TGTGCCAGCAGCTTAGAGGTCTCTAACACTGAAGCTTTCTTT. The chain joins TRBV11-1 to TRBJ1-1; D is unresolved. The germline CDR1 and CDR2 sequences are SGHAT and FQDESV (reference sequence). This CDR3 comprises 14 residues. V dropped 1 base and J dropped 2 bases, with 8 bases sitting between them. Full variable domain (outside the CDR3, taken from reference TRBV11-1 and TRBJ1-1): EAEVAQSPRYKITEKSQAVAFWCDPISGHATLYWYRQILGQGPELLVQFQDESVVDDSQLPKDRFSAERLKGVDSTLKIQPAELGDSAMYLCASSLEVSNTEAFFGQGTRLTVV.